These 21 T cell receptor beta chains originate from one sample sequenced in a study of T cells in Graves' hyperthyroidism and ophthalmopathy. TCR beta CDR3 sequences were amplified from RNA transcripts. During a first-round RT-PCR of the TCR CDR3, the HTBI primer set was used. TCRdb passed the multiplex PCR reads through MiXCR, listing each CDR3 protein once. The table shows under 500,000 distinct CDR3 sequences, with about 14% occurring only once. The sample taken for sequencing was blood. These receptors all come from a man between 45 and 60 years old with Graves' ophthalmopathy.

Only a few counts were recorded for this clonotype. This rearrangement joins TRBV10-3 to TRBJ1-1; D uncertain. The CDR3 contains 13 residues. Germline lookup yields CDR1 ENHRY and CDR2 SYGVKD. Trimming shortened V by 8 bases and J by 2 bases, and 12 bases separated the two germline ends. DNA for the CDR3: TGTGCCATCGCAACGGCTGGTAACACTGAAGCTTTCTTT. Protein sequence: CAIATAGNTEAFF.

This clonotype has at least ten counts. CDR3 DNA sequence: TGCAGTGCTAGACCAACCGGGGGGTATAATGAAAAACTGTTTTTT. Translation gives CSARPTGGYNEKLFF. The V gene is TRBV20-1, the J gene TRBJ1-4; D might be TRBD1 (5 bases). Trimming stripped 2 bases from V and 4 bases from J, with 14 bases between. The germline CDR1 and CDR2 sequences are DFQATT and SNEGSKA (reference sequence). The CDR3 runs to 15 residues.

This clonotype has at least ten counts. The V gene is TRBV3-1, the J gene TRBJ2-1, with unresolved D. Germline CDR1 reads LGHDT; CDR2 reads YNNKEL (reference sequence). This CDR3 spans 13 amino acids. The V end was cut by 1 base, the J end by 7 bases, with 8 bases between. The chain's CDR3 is CASSQVPLNEQFF. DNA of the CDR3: TGTGCCAGCAGCCAAGTCCCTTTGAATGAGCAGTTCTTC.

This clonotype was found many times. Here the CDR3 reads CASSLGQPVTDTQYF. Here the CDR3 DNA reads TGTGCCAGCAGCTTAGGACAACCAGTCACAGATACGCAGTATTTT. This chain uses TRBV11-3 with TRBJ2-3, with D hard to call. Germline CDR1 is SGHNT and CDR2 is YENEEA. The CDR3 runs 15 residues. The V end lost 1 base, the J end lost 2 bases, and 10 bases lay between the germline ends.

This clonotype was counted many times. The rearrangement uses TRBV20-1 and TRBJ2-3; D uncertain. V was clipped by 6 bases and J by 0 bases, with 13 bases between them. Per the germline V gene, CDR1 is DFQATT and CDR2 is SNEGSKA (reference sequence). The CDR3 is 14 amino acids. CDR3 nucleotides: TGCAGTGCCAGACCCCCTGCTAGCACAGATACGCAGTATTTT. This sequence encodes CSARPPASTDTQYF.

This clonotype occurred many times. The CDR3 reads CAWSMGSGGGYTF. The CDR3 nucleotides are TGTGCCTGGAGTATGGGGTCCGGGGGTGGCTACACCTTC. The rearrangement links TRBV30 to TRBJ1-2, with D possibly being TRBD1 (5 bases). V was cut by 2 bases and J by 7 bases, with 14 bases left in between. Germline loops: CDR1 GTSNPN, CDR2 SVGIG (reference sequence). CDR3 length: 13 amino acids. Full variable domain (outside the CDR3, taken from reference TRBV30 and TRBJ1-2): SQTIHQWPATLVQPVGSPLSLECTVEGTSNPNLYWYRQAAGRGLQLLFYSVGIGQISSEVPQNLSASRPQDRQFILSSKKLLLSDSGFYLCAWSMGSGGGYTFGSGTRLTVV.

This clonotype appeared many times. The CDR3 nucleotides read TGTGCCAGCTCACCTGATCTCAATCAGCCCCAGCATTTT. This gives the protein CASSPDLNQPQHF. V and J are TRBV18 and TRBJ1-5; D unresolved. This CDR3 comprises 13 residues. Germline V lookup: CDR1 KGHSH, CDR2 LQKENI. The germline V and J ends were trimmed by 3 bases and 3 bases, with 6 bases remaining between them.

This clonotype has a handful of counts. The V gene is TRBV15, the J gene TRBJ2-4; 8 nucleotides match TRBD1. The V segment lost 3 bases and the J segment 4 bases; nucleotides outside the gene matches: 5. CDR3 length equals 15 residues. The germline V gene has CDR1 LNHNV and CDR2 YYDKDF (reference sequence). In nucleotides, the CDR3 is TGTGCCACCAGCAGCGACAGGGGTGCAAAAAACATTCAGTACTTC. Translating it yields CATSSDRGAKNIQYF.

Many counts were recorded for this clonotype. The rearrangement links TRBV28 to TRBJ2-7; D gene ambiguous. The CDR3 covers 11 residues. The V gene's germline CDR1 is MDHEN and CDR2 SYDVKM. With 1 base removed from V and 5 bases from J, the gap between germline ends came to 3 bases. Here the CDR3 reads CASSLYHEQYF. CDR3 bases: TGTGCCAGCAGTTTATACCACGAGCAGTACTTC.

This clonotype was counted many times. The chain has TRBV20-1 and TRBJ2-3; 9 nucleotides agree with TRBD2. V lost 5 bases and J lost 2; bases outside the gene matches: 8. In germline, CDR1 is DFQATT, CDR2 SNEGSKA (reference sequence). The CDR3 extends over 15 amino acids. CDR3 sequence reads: CSASRLAGFTDTQYF. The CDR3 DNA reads TGCAGTGCTTCCCGGCTAGCGGGGTTCACAGATACGCAGTATTTT.

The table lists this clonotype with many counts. For the CDR3, the DNA is TGTGCCAGCAGTGTACAGAGGGTGGCTAGCGGGAGTAGTACGCAGTATTTT. The encoded protein is CASSVQRVASGSSTQYF. This chain connects TRBV27 to TRBJ2-3; 10 nucleotides align to TRBD2. The CDR3 is 17 amino acids. After removal of 5 bases from V and 8 bases from J, the junction contained 16 bases not matched to a gene. Germline V CDR1 and CDR2: MNHEY, SMNVEV (reference sequence).

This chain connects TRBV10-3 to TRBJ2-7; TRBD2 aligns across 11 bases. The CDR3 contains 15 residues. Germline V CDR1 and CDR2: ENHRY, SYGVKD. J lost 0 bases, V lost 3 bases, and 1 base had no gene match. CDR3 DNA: TGTGCCATCAGTGAACTAGCGGGAGACTCCTACGAGCAGTACTTC. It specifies CAISELAGDSYEQYF.

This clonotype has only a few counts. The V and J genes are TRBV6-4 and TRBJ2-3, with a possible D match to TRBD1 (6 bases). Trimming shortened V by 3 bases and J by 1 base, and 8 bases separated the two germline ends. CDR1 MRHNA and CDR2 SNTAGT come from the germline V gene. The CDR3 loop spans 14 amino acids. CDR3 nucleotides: TGTGCCAGCAGTGAGGGACACGGCACAGATACGCAGTATTTT. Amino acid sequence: CASSEGHGTDTQYF.

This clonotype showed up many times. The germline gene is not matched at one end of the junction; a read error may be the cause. CDR3 bases: TGTGCCAGCTCGCCTCTCGGCGGAGGGACTGAAGCTTTCTTT. This translates into CASSPLGGGTEAFF. This chain joins TRBV5-1 and TRBJ1-1; D remains ambiguous. The germline CDR1 and CDR2 sequences are SGHRS and YFSETQ. The CDR3 is made up of 14 amino acids. The variable domain in full, with the rest retrieved from reference TRBV5-1 and TRBJ1-1, is KAGVTQTPRYLIKTRGQQVTLSCSPISGHRSVSWYQQTPGQGLQFLFEYFSETQRNKGNFPGRFSGRQFSNSRSEMNVSTLELGDSALYLCASSPLGGGTEAFFGQGTRLTVV.

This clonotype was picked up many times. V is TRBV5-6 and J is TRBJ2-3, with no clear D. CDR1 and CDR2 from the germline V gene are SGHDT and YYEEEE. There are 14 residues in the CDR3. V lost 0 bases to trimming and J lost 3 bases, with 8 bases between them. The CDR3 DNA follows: TGTGCCAGCAGCTTGGGATGGAGTACAGATACGCAGTATTTT. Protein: CASSLGWSTDTQYF.

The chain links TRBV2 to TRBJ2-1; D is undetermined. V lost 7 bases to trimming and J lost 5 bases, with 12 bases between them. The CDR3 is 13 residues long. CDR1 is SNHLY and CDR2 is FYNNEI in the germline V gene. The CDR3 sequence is CASNSEPDNEQFF. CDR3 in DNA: TGTGCCAGCAACAGCGAACCAGACAATGAGCAGTTCTTC.

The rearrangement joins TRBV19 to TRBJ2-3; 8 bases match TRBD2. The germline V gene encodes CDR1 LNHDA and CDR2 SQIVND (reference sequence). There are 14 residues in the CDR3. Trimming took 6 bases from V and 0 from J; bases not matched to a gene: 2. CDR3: CASRASGSTDTQYF. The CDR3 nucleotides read TGTGCCAGTAGGGCTAGCGGGAGCACAGATACGCAGTATTTT.

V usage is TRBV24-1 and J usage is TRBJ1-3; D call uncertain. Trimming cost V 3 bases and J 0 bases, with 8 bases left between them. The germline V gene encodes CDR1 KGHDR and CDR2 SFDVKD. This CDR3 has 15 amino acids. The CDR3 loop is CATSDPMTSGNTIYF. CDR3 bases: TGTGCCACCAGTGATCCCATGACCTCTGGAAACACCATATATTTT.

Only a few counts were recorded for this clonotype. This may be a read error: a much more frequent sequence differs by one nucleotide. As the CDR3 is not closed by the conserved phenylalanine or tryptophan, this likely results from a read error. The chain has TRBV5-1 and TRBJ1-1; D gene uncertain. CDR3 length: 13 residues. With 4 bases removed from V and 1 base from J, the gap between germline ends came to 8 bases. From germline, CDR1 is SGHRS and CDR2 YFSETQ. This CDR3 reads CASSPEPNTEAFL. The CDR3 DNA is TGCGCCAGCAGCCCGGAACCGAACACTGAAGCTTTCCTT.

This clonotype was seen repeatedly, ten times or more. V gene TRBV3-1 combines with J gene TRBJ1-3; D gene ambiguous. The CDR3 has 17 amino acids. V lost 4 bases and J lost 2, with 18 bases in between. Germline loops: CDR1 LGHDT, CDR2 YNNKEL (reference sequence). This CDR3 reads CASSRKTSAGAGNTIYF. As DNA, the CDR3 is TGTGCCAGCAGCCGCAAGACGAGCGCGGGTGCTGGAAACACCATATATTTT.

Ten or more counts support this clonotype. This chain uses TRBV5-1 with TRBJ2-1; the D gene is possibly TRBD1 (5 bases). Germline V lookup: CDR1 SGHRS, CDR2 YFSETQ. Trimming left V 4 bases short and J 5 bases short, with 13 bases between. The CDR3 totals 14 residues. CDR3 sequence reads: CASSKLTGNNEQFF. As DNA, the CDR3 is TGCGCCAGCAGCAAGCTTACAGGAAACAATGAGCAGTTCTTC.